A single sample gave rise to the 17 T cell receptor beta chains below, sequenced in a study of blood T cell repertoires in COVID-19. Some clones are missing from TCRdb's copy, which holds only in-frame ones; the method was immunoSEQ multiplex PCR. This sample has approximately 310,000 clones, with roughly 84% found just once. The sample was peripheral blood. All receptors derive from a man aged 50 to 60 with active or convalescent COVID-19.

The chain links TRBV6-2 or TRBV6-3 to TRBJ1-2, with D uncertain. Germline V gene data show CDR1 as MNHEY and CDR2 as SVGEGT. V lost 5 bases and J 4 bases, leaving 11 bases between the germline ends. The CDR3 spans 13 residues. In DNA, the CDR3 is TGTGCCAGCAGTCCCCAGGACTCCTATGGCTACACCTTC. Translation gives CASSPQDSYGYTF.

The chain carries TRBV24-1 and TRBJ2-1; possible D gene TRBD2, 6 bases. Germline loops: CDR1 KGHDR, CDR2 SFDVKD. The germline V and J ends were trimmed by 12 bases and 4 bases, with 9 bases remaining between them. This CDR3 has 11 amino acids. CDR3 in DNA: TGTGCCGCGGGACTTTACAATGAGCAGTTCTTC. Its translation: CAAGLYNEQFF.

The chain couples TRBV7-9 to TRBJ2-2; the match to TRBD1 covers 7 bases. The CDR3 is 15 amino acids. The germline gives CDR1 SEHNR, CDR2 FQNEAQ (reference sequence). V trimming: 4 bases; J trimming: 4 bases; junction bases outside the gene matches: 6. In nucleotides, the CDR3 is TGTGCCAGCAGCTCGGTGACAGGGTCCACCGGGGAGCTGTTTTTT. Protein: CASSSVTGSTGELFF.

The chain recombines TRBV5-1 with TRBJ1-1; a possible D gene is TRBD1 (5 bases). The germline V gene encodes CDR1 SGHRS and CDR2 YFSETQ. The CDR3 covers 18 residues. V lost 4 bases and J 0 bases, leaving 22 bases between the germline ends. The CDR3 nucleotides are TGCGCCAGCAGCCCTACGAGCAGGGCGGATGCTATGAACACTGAAGCTTTCTTT. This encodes CASSPTSRADAMNTEAFF.

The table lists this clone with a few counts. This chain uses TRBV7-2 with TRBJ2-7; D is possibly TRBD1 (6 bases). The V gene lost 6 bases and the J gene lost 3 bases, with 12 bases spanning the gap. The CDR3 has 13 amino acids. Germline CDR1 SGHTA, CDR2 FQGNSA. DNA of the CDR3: TGTGCCAGCAGTTTCGACAGGATCTACGAGCAGTACTTC. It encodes CASSFDRIYEQYF.

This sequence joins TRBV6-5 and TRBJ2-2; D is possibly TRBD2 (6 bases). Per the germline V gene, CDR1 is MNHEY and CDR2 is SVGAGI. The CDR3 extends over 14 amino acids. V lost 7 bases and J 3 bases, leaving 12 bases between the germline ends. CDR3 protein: CASTPTGDTGELFF. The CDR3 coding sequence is TGTGCCAGCACCCCGACGGGGGACACCGGGGAGCTGTTTTTT.

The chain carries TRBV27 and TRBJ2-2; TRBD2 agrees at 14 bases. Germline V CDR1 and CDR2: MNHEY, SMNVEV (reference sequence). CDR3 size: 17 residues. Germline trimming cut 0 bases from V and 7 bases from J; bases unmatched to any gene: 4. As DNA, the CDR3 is TGTGCCAGCAGTTTATCGTCGGGACTAGCGGGAGACGGGGAGCTGTTTTTT. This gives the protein CASSLSSGLAGDGELFF.

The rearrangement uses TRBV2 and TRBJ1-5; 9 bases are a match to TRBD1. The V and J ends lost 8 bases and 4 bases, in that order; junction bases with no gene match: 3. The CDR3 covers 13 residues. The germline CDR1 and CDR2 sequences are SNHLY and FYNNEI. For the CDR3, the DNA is TGTGCCAGCGGACAGGGGAATAATCAGCCCCAGCATTTT. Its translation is CASGQGNNQPQHF.

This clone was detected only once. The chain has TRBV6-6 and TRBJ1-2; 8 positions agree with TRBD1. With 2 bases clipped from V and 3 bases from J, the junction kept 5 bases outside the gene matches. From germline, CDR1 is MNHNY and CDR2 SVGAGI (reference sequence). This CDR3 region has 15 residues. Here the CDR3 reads CASSYLGQGHYGYTF. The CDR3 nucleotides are TGTGCCAGCAGTTACCTCGGACAGGGTCACTATGGCTACACCTTC.

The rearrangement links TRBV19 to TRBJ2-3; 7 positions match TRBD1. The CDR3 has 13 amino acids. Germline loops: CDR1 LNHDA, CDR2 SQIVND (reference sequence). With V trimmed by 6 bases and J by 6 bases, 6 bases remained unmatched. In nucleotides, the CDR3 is TGTGCCAGTAGCAACAGGGGCAGGGATACGCAGTATTTT. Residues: CASSNRGRDTQYF.

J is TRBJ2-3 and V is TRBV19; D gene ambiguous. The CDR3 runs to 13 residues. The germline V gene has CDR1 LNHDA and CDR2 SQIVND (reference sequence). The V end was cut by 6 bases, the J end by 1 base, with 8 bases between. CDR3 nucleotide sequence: TGTGCCAGTAGCCCTCCGGGCACAGATACGCAGTATTTT. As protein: CASSPPGTDTQYF.

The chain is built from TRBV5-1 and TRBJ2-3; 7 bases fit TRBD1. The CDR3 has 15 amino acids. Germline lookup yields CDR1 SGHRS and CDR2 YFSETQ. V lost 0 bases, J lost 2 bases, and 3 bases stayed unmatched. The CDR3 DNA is TGCGCCAGCAGCTTGGGGACAGGAGTCACAGATACGCAGTATTTT. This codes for CASSLGTGVTDTQYF.

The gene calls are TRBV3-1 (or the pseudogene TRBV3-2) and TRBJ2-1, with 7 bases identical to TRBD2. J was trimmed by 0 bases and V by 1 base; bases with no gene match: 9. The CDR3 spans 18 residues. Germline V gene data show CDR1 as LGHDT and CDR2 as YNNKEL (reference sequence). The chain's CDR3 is CASSQVLRGSGSYNEQFF. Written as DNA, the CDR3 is TGTGCCAGCAGCCAAGTTCTTCGCGGGAGTGGCTCCTACAATGAGCAGTTCTTC.

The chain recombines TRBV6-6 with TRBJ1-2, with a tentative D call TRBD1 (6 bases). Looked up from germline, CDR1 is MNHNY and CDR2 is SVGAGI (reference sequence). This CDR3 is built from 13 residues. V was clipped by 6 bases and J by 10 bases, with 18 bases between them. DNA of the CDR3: TGTGCCAGCAGCATCTCCGACAGGAGTGTCTACACCTTC. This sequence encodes CASSISDRSVYTF.

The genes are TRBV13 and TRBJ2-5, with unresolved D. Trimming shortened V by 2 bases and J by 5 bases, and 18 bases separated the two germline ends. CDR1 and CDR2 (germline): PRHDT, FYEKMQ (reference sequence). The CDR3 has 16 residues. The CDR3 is CASSLRIQRSGETQYF. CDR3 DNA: TGTGCCAGCAGCTTAAGGATTCAACGATCCGGGGAGACCCAGTACTTC. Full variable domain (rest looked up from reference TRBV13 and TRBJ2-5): AAGVIQSPRHLIKEKRETATLKCYPIPRHDTVYWYQQGPGQDPQFLISFYEKMQSDKGSIPDRFSAQQFSDYHSELNMSSLELGDSALYFCASSLRIQRSGETQYFGPGTRLLVL.

The CDR3, as DNA: TGTGCCAGCAGCGTAGCGGAAGTGGCGGGGTCCTACAATGAGCAGTTCTTC. Its translation is CASSVAEVAGSYNEQFF. This chain links TRBV9 with TRBJ2-1; possible D gene TRBD2, 6 bases. This CDR3 region has 17 residues. Germline lookup yields CDR1 SGDLS and CDR2 YYNGEE. Trimming took off 0 bases at V and 1 base at J, with 14 bases between the two ends.

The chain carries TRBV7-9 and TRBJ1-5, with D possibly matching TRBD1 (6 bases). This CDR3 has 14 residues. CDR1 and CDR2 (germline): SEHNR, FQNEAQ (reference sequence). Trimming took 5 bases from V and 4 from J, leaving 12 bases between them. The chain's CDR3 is CASSPGTGNQPQHF. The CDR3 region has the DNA TGTGCCAGCAGCCCGGGAACAGGGAATCAGCCCCAGCATTTT.